This passage covers 18 T cell receptor beta chains from one sample sequenced in a study of neoadjuvant nivolumab and ipilimumab in lung cancer. Assay: immunoSEQ multiplex PCR; the TCRdb copy retains only in-frame clones and omits some. The repertoire holds 25,000 to 30,000 clones, with approximately 80% as singletons. The material was tumor tissue, obtained after neoadjuvant nivolumab, alone or with ipilimumab, at or shortly before surgery. The receptors were sampled from an adult with non-small cell lung cancer.

V and J are TRBV19 and TRBJ1-2; D remains ambiguous. The germline V and J ends were trimmed by 6 bases and 3 bases, with 5 bases remaining between them. CDR3 length equals 11 residues. Germline CDR1 is LNHDA and CDR2 is SQIVND (reference sequence). CDR3 nucleotide sequence: TGTGCCAGTAGAGGCGACTATGGCTACACCTTC. Translating it yields CASRGDYGYTF.

The V call is TRBV18, the J call TRBJ1-2, with a possible D match to TRBD1 (5 bases). V was trimmed by 5 bases and J by 7 bases, leaving 14 bases between them. Per germline, CDR1 KGHSH and CDR2 LQKENI. The CDR3 is made up of 13 amino acids. CDR3 in amino acids: CASSKGDQGGYTF. The CDR3 coding sequence is TGTGCCAGCTCAAAAGGGGACCAAGGTGGCTACACCTTC. Combining the CDR3 with reference TRBV18 and TRBJ1-2 gives the whole variable domain NAGVMQNPRHLVRRRGQEARLRCSPMKGHSHVYWYRQLPEEGLKFMVYLQKENIIDESGMPKERFSAEFPKEGPSILRIQQVVRGDSAAYFCASSKGDQGGYTFGSGTRLTVV.

This chain connects TRBV7-9 to TRBJ1-2; D is ambiguous. CDR3 length equals 14 residues. Germline CDR1 is SEHNR and CDR2 is FQNEAQ (reference sequence). V was pared by 0 bases and J by 5 bases, with 10 bases between. The CDR3, as DNA: TGTGCCAGCAGCTTAGCGCCGGAGAGTTATGGCTACACCTTC. It codes for CASSLAPESYGYTF. The variable domain in full, completed from reference TRBV7-9 and TRBJ1-2, reads DTGVSQNPRHKITKRGQNVTFRCDPISEHNRLYWYRQTLGQGPEFLTYFQNEAQLEKSRLLSDRFSAERPKGSFSTLEIQRTEQGDSAMYLCASSLAPESYGYTFGSGTRLTVV.

The table lists this clone with a few counts. The chain uses TRBV5-4 and TRBJ2-2; D remains ambiguous. Germline V gives CDR1 SGHNT, CDR2 YYREEE (reference sequence). Trimming removed 4 bases from V and 6 bases from J, with 16 bases in between. The CDR3 totals 15 residues. This CDR3 is CASSTAPGFPGELFF. In DNA form, the CDR3 reads TGTGCCAGCAGCACCGCGCCGGGTTTCCCCGGGGAGCTGTTTTTT.

This clone was picked up a small number of times. V gene TRBV5-8 combines with J gene TRBJ1-2, with D maybe TRBD1 (6 bases). This CDR3 has 14 residues. Germline-derived CDR1 and CDR2 are SGHTS and YDEGEE. V lost 0 bases and J 4 bases, leaving 10 bases between the germline ends. CDR3 loop: CASSLARGLYGYTF. The CDR3 DNA is TGTGCCAGCAGCTTGGCCAGGGGCCTCTATGGCTACACCTTC.

The gene calls are TRBV13 and TRBJ2-2, with TRBD2 as a possible D gene (5 bases). Germline V CDR1 and CDR2: PRHDT, FYEKMQ (reference sequence). The CDR3 covers 11 residues. The V gene lost 6 bases and the J gene lost 6 bases, with 5 bases spanning the gap. CDR3 sequence (DNA): TGTGCCAGCAGTAGCGCCGGGGAGCTGTTTTTT. This sequence encodes CASSSAGELFF. The full variable domain, in which reference TRBV13 and TRBJ2-2 provide the parts outside the CDR3, is AAGVIQSPRHLIKEKRETATLKCYPIPRHDTVYWYQQGPGQDPQFLISFYEKMQSDKGSIPDRFSAQQFSDYHSELNMSSLELGDSALYFCASSSAGELFFGEGSRLTVL.

The chain joins TRBV27 to TRBJ2-7; 10 positions agree with TRBD2. Germline values: CDR1 MNHEY, CDR2 SMNVEV (reference sequence). The CDR3 sequence is 15 residues long. V lost 5 bases and J lost 4; bases outside the gene matches: 8. DNA for the CDR3: TGTGCCAGCAGTGTGTTAGCGGGGGGATATTACGAGCAGTACTTC. Protein product: CASSVLAGGYYEQYF.

The V and J genes are TRBV18 and TRBJ1-3, with D unclear. CDR1 is KGHSH, CDR2 LQKENI, per germline. Trimming removed 3 bases from V and 0 bases from J, with 18 bases in between. The CDR3 has 18 residues. The CDR3 region is CASSPLKGSIHSGNTIYF. The CDR3 nucleotides read TGTGCCAGCTCACCCCTTAAGGGAAGCATTCACTCTGGAAACACCATATATTTT.

This clone has a handful of counts. This chain uses TRBV27 with TRBJ1-2, with 12 bases aligning to TRBD1. CDR1 and CDR2 from the germline V gene are MNHEY and SMNVEV (reference sequence). V lost 3 bases, J lost 8 bases, and 4 bases stayed unmatched. CDR3 size: 14 residues. The CDR3 spells CASSLFGTGGGYTF. The CDR3, as DNA: TGTGCCAGCAGTTTGTTTGGGACAGGGGGCGGCTACACCTTC.

The rearrangement uses TRBV19 and TRBJ1-6; 9 bases are a match to TRBD1. The germline V gene encodes CDR1 LNHDA and CDR2 SQIVND (reference sequence). The V gene end was trimmed by 4 bases and the J gene end by 7 bases; junction bases not matched to a gene: 5. This CDR3 comprises 15 residues. The CDR3 here is CASSTTGGGNSPLHF. The CDR3 DNA follows: TGTGCCAGTAGTACCACAGGGGGCGGAAATTCACCCCTCCACTTT.

V and J are TRBV2 and TRBJ1-1; D gene ambiguous. Trimming cost V 11 bases and J 0 bases, with 19 bases left between them. The CDR3 has 15 residues. Germline CDR1 reads SNHLY; CDR2 reads FYNNEI. The CDR3: CASSYYLKMNTEAFF. The CDR3 DNA is TGTGCCTCTTCATACTATTTAAAAATGAACACTGAAGCTTTCTTT.

The chain recombines TRBV7-9 with TRBJ2-2; possibly TRBD1 for D (6 bases). This CDR3 has 17 residues. From germline, CDR1 is SEHNR and CDR2 FQNEAQ (reference sequence). The V end was cut by 4 bases, the J end by 0 bases, with 15 bases between. CDR3 residues: CASSSGTSSANTGELFF. CDR3 coding DNA: TGTGCCAGCAGCTCTGGGACATCGTCCGCGAACACCGGGGAGCTGTTTTTT.

The V call is TRBV2, the J call TRBJ2-7, with D perhaps TRBD1 (6 bases). Trimming left V 6 bases short and J 5 bases short, with 14 bases between. The CDR3 is 13 amino acids. Germline lookup yields CDR1 SNHLY and CDR2 FYNNEI. CDR3 region: CASRGQTPNEQYF. The CDR3 coding sequence is TGTGCCAGCAGAGGACAGACGCCTAACGAGCAGTACTTC.

The J gene is TRBJ1-1, the V gene TRBV5-4; D remains unclear. The V gene's germline CDR1 is SGHNT and CDR2 YYREEE (reference sequence). Trimming removed 0 bases at V and 9 bases at J, with 9 bases between. The CDR3 extends over 12 amino acids. The CDR3 here is CASSLERAKAFF. CDR3 coding DNA: TGTGCCAGCAGCTTGGAACGGGCGAAAGCTTTCTTT.

The V call is TRBV7-2, the J call TRBJ2-2; 8 bases agree with TRBD1. The germline V gene encodes CDR1 SGHTA and CDR2 FQGNSA. Losses at the gene ends were 5 bases for V and 6 bases for J; bases not matched to a gene: 5. This CDR3 region has 14 residues. CDR3 amino acids: CASSEDRASGELFF. The CDR3 DNA follows: TGTGCCAGCAGCGAGGACAGGGCGTCCGGGGAGCTGTTTTTT.

The rearrangement joins TRBV4-2 to TRBJ1-1, with 8 bases that match TRBD1. Germline loops: CDR1 LGHNA, CDR2 YNFKEQ. V was clipped by 3 bases and J by 3 bases; unmatched bases: 3. This CDR3 region has 14 residues. The CDR3 region is CASSHTDRDTEAFF. The CDR3 DNA reads as TGTGCCAGCAGCCACACGGACAGGGACACTGAAGCTTTCTTT.

The chain combines TRBV6-6 with TRBJ1-5; D not certain. Trimming cost V 2 bases and J 7 bases, with 9 bases left between them. This CDR3 has 13 amino acids. Germline V gene sequence: CDR1 MNHNY, CDR2 SVGAGI (reference sequence). CDR3 sequence reads: CASSYEGPQPQHF. The DNA of the CDR3 is TGTGCCAGCAGTTACGAGGGCCCCCAGCCCCAGCATTTT.

This clone was counted once. The V and J genes are TRBV5-1 and TRBJ2-1, with 13 bases identical to TRBD2. The CDR3 is made up of 15 amino acids. The ends lost 0 bases at V and 8 bases at J; junction bases unmatched: 2. Germline values: CDR1 SGHRS, CDR2 YFSETQ. The DNA of the CDR3 is TGCGCCAGCAGCTTGGAACTAGCGGGGGGGCATGAGCAGTTCTTC. Translation: CASSLELAGGHEQFF. Looking up the rest from reference TRBV5-1 and TRBJ2-1 gives the full variable domain: KAGVTQTPRYLIKTRGQQVTLSCSPISGHRSVSWYQQTPGQGLQFLFEYFSETQRNKGNFPGRFSGRQFSNSRSEMNVSTLELGDSALYLCASSLELAGGHEQFFGPGTRLTVL.